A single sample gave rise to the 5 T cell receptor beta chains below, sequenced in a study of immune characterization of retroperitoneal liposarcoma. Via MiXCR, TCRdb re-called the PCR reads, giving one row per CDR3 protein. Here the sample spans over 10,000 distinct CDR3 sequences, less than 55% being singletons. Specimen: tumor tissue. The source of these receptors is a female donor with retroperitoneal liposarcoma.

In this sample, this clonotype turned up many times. The CDR3 reads CASSLDTGSYNEQFF. Here the CDR3 DNA reads TGTGCCAGCAGCTTAGACACAGGCTCCTACAATGAGCAGTTCTTC. This sequence joins TRBV7-2 and TRBJ2-1; a weak D match, TRBD1 (5 bases). Germline V gene data show CDR1 as SGHTA and CDR2 as FQGNSA. The CDR3 has 15 amino acids. The germline V and J ends were trimmed by 1 base and 0 bases, with 7 bases remaining between them.

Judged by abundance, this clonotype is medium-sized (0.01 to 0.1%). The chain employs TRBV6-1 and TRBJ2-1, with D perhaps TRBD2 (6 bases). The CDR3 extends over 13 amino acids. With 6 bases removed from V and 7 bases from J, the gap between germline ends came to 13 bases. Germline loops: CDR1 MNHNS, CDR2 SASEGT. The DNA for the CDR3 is TGTGCCAGCAGCACTTTCCGGGGGAATGAGCAGTTCTTC. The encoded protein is CASSTFRGNEQFF.

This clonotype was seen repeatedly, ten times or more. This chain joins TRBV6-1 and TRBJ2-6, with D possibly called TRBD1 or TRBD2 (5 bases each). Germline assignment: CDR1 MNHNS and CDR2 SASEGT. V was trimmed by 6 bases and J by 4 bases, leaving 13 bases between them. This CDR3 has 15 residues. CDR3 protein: CASRPDGAGANVLTF. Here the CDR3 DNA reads TGTGCCAGCAGACCCGACGGGGCCGGGGCCAACGTCCTGACTTTC.

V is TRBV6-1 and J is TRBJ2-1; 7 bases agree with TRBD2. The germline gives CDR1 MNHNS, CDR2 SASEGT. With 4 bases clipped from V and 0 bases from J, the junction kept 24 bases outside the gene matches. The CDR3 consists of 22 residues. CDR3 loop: CASSVPSSFLAAQKDSYNEQFF. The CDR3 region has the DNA TGTGCCAGCAGTGTCCCGAGTAGTTTTCTAGCGGCCCAAAAGGACTCCTACAATGAGCAGTTCTTC.

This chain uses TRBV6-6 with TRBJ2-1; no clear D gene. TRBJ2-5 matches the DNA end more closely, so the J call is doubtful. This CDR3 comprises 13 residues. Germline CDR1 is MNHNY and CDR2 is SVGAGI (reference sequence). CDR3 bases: TGTGCCAGCAGTTACAGTCTGGGAGAGACCCAGTACTTC. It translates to CASSYSLGETQYF.